The rows below give T cell receptor beta chains drawn from one sample of a study of cytomegalovirus exposure and HLA in healthy donors. Libraries were prepared by immunoSEQ multiplex PCR; TCRdb keeps only in-frame clonotypes and omits some of them. Of 100,000 or so clones detected, under 85% appear once; the ten largest clones hold 1.3%. The sequenced sample consisted of PBMCs. Source of these receptors: a man aged 40-55 years in good health and CMV-seronegative. CDR3s include the opening cysteine and the closing phenylalanine or tryptophan. D genes are given only for firm matches. Only part of the rows carry a size: once, few, many, or a class if the clone is expanded.

v_gene,abundance,j_gene,d_gene,CDR3nt,CDR3aa
TRBV27,.,TRBJ1-5,TRBD1,TGTGCCAGCAGTCGCAGGGACAGGTCTAGCAATCAGCCCCAGCATTTT,CASSRRDRSSNQPQHF
TRBV4-2,.,TRBJ2-3,TRBD2,TGTGCCAGCAGCTTGACTAGCGCTAGCACAGATACGCAGTATTTT,CASSLTSASTDTQYF
TRBV27,.,TRBJ1-2,TRBD1,TGTGCCAGCAGTTTCAGGGGGGAAGTCTATGGCTACACCTTC,CASSFRGEVYGYTF
TRBV29-1,.,TRBJ1-4,TRBD1,TGCAGCGTCCCCGGGACAGGGGATGAAAAACTGTTTTTT,CSVPGTGDEKLFF
TRBV28,.,TRBJ2-7,TRBD1,TGTGCCAGCAGAACCTTCGGACAGGTGATGAGCTCCTACGAGCAGTACTTC,CASRTFGQVMSSYEQYF
TRBV7-9,.,TRBJ2-4,.,TGTGCCAGCAGCCCGAACCGACAGGACCTATCTCAGTACTTC,CASSPNRQDLSQYF
TRBV7-8,.,TRBJ2-1,TRBD2,TGTGCCAGCAGCCCCGCCTCTTATGGCCCTAGCGGACCCAATGAGCAGTTCTTC,CASSPASYGPSGPNEQFF
TRBV7-9,once,TRBJ1-5,TRBD1,TGTGCCAGCAGCTTATTTGTGGGGACAGGGGCCAATCAGCCCCAGCATTTT,CASSLFVGTGANQPQHF
TRBV9,few,TRBJ1-2,.,TGTGCCAGCAGCGTATCCGGGGGGGGTGGCTACACCTTC,CASSVSGGGGYTF
TRBV6-1,.,TRBJ1-2,.,TGTGCCAGCAGTGGTCTAGGGGGGGCGGACTATGGCTACACCTTC,CASSGLGGADYGYTF
TRBV10-3,.,TRBJ2-5,TRBD1,TGTGCCATCAGTGAGACAGGGGACAAAGAGACCCAGTACTTC,CAISETGDKETQYF
TRBV27,.,TRBJ1-2,TRBD1,TGTGCCAGCAGTAACGGGCAGGGGGCTATTCAGGACTATGGCTACACCTTC,CASSNGQGAIQDYGYTF
TRBV11-3,.,TRBJ2-2,TRBD2,TGTGCCAGCAGCCCCCGAACTAGCGGGGGGGCCCGGGAGCTGTTTTTT,CASSPRTSGGARELFF
TRBV10-1,.,TRBJ2-2,TRBD2,TGCGCCAGCAGTGGTTCCCCTAGCGGGAGTAGTACCGGGGAGCTGTTTTTT,CASSGSPSGSSTGELFF
TRBV29-1,.,TRBJ1-1,.,TGCAGCGTTGAAAGGAGCACTGAAGCTTTCTTT,CSVERSTEAFF
TRBV18,few,TRBJ2-5,TRBD2,TGTGCCAGCTCACCACTGACTGGGAGTAGCGGGAGTGAGACCCAGTACTTC,CASSPLTGSSGSETQYF
TRBV6-6,.,TRBJ1-1,.,TGTGCCAGCGCTGACAGATCCTCGAACACTGAAGCTTTCTTT,CASADRSSNTEAFF
TRBV6-1,.,TRBJ2-7,TRBD2,TGTGCCAGCAGTGGCGGGAGCTACGAGCAGTACTTC,CASSGGSYEQYF
TRBV6-1,.,TRBJ2-7,.,TGTGCCAGCAGTGAAGCACAGATCTCCTACGAGCAGTACTTC,CASSEAQISYEQYF
TRBV2,.,TRBJ2-7,TRBD2,TGTGCCAGCAGTGACTGGACTAGCGGGTCCTACGAGCAGTACTTC,CASSDWTSGSYEQYF
TRBV19,.,TRBJ2-7,TRBD1,TGTGCCAGTAGTCTGGGACAGGGCTACGAGCAGTACTTC,CASSLGQGYEQYF
TRBV7-9,.,TRBJ2-2,.,TGTTCCAGCAGCTTGGGGGGCGGGGAGCTGTTTTTT,CSSSLGGGELFF
TRBV27,.,TRBJ2-7,.,TGTGCCAGCAGTGGGCGTGGAGGACGGTACGAGCAGTACTTC,CASSGRGGRYEQYF
TRBV19,.,TRBJ2-2,TRBD2,TGTGCCAGTAGTATTCTTAGCGGGAGCTTTTCCGGGGAGCTGTTTTTT,CASSILSGSFSGELFF
TRBV6-4,.,TRBJ2-3,TRBD1,TGTGCCAGCAGTCTAACAGGGGGGTCTAGGGATACGCAGTATTTT,CASSLTGGSRDTQYF
TRBV18,.,TRBJ2-3,TRBD1,TGTGCCAGCTCACCTTCGAGGGGGCAAACTAGCACAGATACGCAGTATTTT,CASSPSRGQTSTDTQYF
TRBV28,.,TRBJ2-1,TRBD1,TGTGCCAGCAGTCCAGGGGGTGAGCAGTTCTTC,CASSPGGEQFF
TRBV30,.,TRBJ1-1,TRBD1,TGTGCCTGGAGTGTAGCAGGGGGGACCTTCATGAACACTGAAGCTTTCTTT,CAWSVAGGTFMNTEAFF
TRBV10-3,.,TRBJ2-5,.,TGTGCCATCATTATAGACAGTGTGGAGAAAGAGACCCAGTACTTC,CAIIIDSVEKETQYF
TRBV10-3,.,TRBJ1-1,TRBD1,TGTGCCATCCAGGACAGGGAGGGGACTGAAGCTTTCTTT,CAIQDREGTEAFF
TRBV6-5,.,TRBJ2-3,.,TGTGCCAGCAGTCCCAGACCGTGGGCGGATACGCAGTATTTT,CASSPRPWADTQYF
TRBV2,.,TRBJ2-5,.,TGTGCCAGCAAGGCGGGCAGGGGTGAAGAGACCCAGTACTTC,CASKAGRGEETQYF
TRBV7-9,.,TRBJ1-1,.,TGTGCCAGCAGCTTAGTCCAGGAAGCTTTCTTT,CASSLVQEAFF
TRBV27,.,TRBJ2-2,TRBD2,TGTGCCAGCAGTTTCCCTTTCACTGGACTAGCGGGAGGGACCGGGGAGCTGTTTTTT,CASSFPFTGLAGGTGELFF
TRBV12-5,.,TRBJ1-1,TRBD1,TGTGCTAGTGGTTGGGACAGCAACACTGAAGCTTTCTTT,CASGWDSNTEAFF
TRBV11-2,few,TRBJ2-7,.,TGTGCCAGCAGCTCACCACGAGTCAACCGAGACAGTCCCTACGAGCAGTACTTC,CASSSPRVNRDSPYEQYF
TRBV6-5,.,TRBJ1-2,.,TGTGCCAGCAGTTACAAGGGGGACTATGGCTACACCTTC,CASSYKGDYGYTF
TRBV9,.,TRBJ2-5,TRBD2,TGTGCCAGCACCAGAAGCGGGGGGGGCGGCGAGACCCAGTACTTC,CASTRSGGGGETQYF
TRBV5-4,.,TRBJ2-5,TRBD1,TGTGCCAGCAGCCCGGACAGGGCTCGGGAGACCCAGTACTTC,CASSPDRARETQYF
TRBV6-5,.,TRBJ2-2,TRBD2,TGTGCCAGCAGGGGGACTAGCGGGACCACCGGGGAGCTGTTTTTT,CASRGTSGTTGELFF
TRBV7-9,.,TRBJ2-1,TRBD2,TGTGCCAGCAGCTTAGCGGGACTAGCGGGAATATACAATGAGCAGTTCTTC,CASSLAGLAGIYNEQFF
TRBV27,.,TRBJ2-3,TRBD1,TGTGCCAGCACCGCCGCCTGGACAGGGGTGGATACGCAGTATTTT,CASTAAWTGVDTQYF
TRBV7-8,.,TRBJ2-7,TRBD2,TGTGCCAGCACGGGGGGGTCCTACGAGCAGTACTTC,CASTGGSYEQYF
TRBV6-4,.,TRBJ1-2,.,TGTGCCAGCAGTGATCAGGGGCCTGAAGGCTACACCTTC,CASSDQGPEGYTF
TRBV19,.,TRBJ1-1,TRBD1,TGTGCCAGTAGTATGTCCAGGGGGCCGTCCCCTGAAGCTTTCTTT,CASSMSRGPSPEAFF
TRBV4-3,.,TRBJ2-5,.,TGCGCCAGCAGCCAAGATTTTTCCAGGGTGTACCAAGAGACCCAGTACTTC,CASSQDFSRVYQETQYF
TRBV7-9,many,TRBJ2-3,.,TGTGCCAGCAGCTTAGGTGGGGGGAGGACAGATACGCAGTATTTT,CASSLGGGRTDTQYF
TRBV29-1,.,TRBJ1-1,TRBD1,TGCAGCGTTGGGCCCCTAACGGACAGGGTGGGAAGCACTGAAGCTTTCTTT,CSVGPLTDRVGSTEAFF
TRBV27,.,TRBJ2-7,.,TGTGCCAGCAGTTTGACAGCCACGTACGAGCAGTACTTC,CASSLTATYEQYF
TRBV27,few,TRBJ1-3,.,TGTGCCAGCAGTTTAACAGATGGAAACACCATATATTTT,CASSLTDGNTIYF
TRBV5-1,.,TRBJ1-5,.,TGCGCCAGCAGCTTGGAGCCAGGGCGTCAGCCCCAGCATTTT,CASSLEPGRQPQHF
TRBV7-9,.,TRBJ2-7,.,TGTGCCAGCAGCCCCGAAGGTACACCGCGGGACGAGCAGTACTTC,CASSPEGTPRDEQYF